The 18 T cell receptor beta chains below were found in one sample sequenced in a study of CD8 T cells in Susac syndrome. When the RNA was reverse transcribed, random hexamers were used with an input of about 0.45 to 1 ug. TCRdb used MiXCR to reprocess the immunoSEQ multiplex PCR reads, holding one entry per CDR3 protein. Of about 300,000 distinct CDR3 sequences listed, approximately 84% are singletons. What was sequenced was CD8+ T cells from PBMCs. The receptors stem from a human donor with multiple sclerosis.

V and J are TRBV7-9 and TRBJ2-5; D remains ambiguous. The ends were cut back, 0 bases at V and 3 bases at J, with 8 bases in the middle. Germline V gene data show CDR1 as SEHNR and CDR2 as FQNEAQ (reference sequence). There are 14 residues in the CDR3. The CDR3 DNA reads TGTGCCAGCAGCTTAGCGTGGGCGGAAGAGACCCAGTACTTC. Residues: CASSLAWAEETQYF.

This rearrangement joins TRBV19 to TRBJ1-1; D unresolved. Trimming stripped 5 bases from V and 1 base from J, with 11 bases between. Germline CDR1 and CDR2: LNHDA and SQIVND (reference sequence). This CDR3 comprises 14 residues. In nucleotides, the CDR3 is TGTGCCAGTAGTTTACAGACTGCGAACACTGAAGCTTTCTTT. Protein sequence: CASSLQTANTEAFF.

CDR3 sequence: CASSIASGTDTQYF. The DNA of the CDR3 is TGTGCCAGCAGTATCGCGAGTGGGACAGATACGCAGTATTTT. The chain joins TRBV28 to TRBJ2-3; D remains unclear. Germline loops: CDR1 MDHEN, CDR2 SYDVKM. V lost 5 bases and J 3 bases, leaving 12 bases between the germline ends. CDR3 size: 14 residues. The full variable domain, completed using reference TRBV28 and TRBJ2-3, is DVKVTQSSRYLVKRTGEKVFLECVQDMDHENMFWYRQDPGLGLRLIYFSYDVKMKEKGDIPEGYSVSREKKERFSLILESASTNQTSMYLCASSIASGTDTQYFGPGTRLTVL.

V usage is TRBV7-6 and J usage is TRBJ2-3; D is undetermined. From germline, CDR1 is SGHVS and CDR2 FNYEAQ. This CDR3 has 15 residues. V lost 7 bases, J lost 4 bases, and 18 bases lay in between. DNA for the CDR3: TGTGCCAGCACCAAAACAAGGGCAAAGGCAGATACGCAGTATTTT. This encodes CASTKTRAKADTQYF.

V and J are TRBV20-1 and TRBJ2-3; 8 bases line up with TRBD2. The CDR3 sequence is 17 residues long. Germline trimming cut 0 bases from V and 3 bases from J; bases unmatched to any gene: 11. Per germline, CDR1 DFQATT and CDR2 SNEGSKA (reference sequence). DNA for the CDR3: TGCAGTGCTAGAGATCTTTGGCTAGCGGGCGGGACAGATACGCAGTATTTT. Protein: CSARDLWLAGGTDTQYF.

The chain links TRBV30 to TRBJ2-7; D remains unclear. The CDR3 spans 17 residues. The V end lost 1 base, the J end lost 0 bases, and 19 bases lay between the germline ends. Germline CDR1 reads GTSNPN; CDR2 reads SVGIG (reference sequence). CDR3 residues: CAWSGAVTVLSSYEQYF. In DNA form, the CDR3 reads TGTGCCTGGAGTGGGGCAGTAACCGTATTAAGCTCCTACGAGCAGTACTTC. Full variable domain (outside the CDR3, taken from reference TRBV30 and TRBJ2-7): SQTIHQWPATLVQPVGSPLSLECTVEGTSNPNLYWYRQAAGRGLQLLFYSVGIGQISSEVPQNLSASRPQDRQFILSSKKLLLSDSGFYLCAWSGAVTVLSSYEQYFGPGTRLTVT.

This rearrangement joins TRBV2 to TRBJ2-5; either TRBD1 or TRBD2 may supply D (6 bases each). Germline V gene lookup returns CDR1 SNHLY and CDR2 FYNNEI. The V end lost 4 bases, the J end lost 1 base, and 19 bases lay between the germline ends. This CDR3 region has 17 residues. In DNA, the CDR3 is TGTGCCAGCAGTGGACTCAGAGGGGGGATGGGCCAAGAGACCCAGTACTTC. Its protein is CASSGLRGGMGQETQYF.

The V gene is TRBV9, the J gene TRBJ2-3; 10 positions agree with TRBD1. The germline V gene encodes CDR1 SGDLS and CDR2 YYNGEE. The J segment lost 4 bases and the V segment lost 5 bases, leaving 4 bases of the junction unmatched. The CDR3 sequence is 14 residues long. The CDR3 region is CASRPTGGPDTQYF. DNA of the CDR3: TGTGCCAGCAGGCCGACAGGGGGCCCAGATACGCAGTATTTT.

V usage is TRBV12-3 or TRBV12-4 and J usage is TRBJ2-5; D possibly corresponds to TRBD1 (6 bases). V lost 5 bases to trimming and J lost 1 base, with 26 bases between them. This CDR3 has 19 amino acids. CDR3 coding DNA: TGTGCCAGCAGTGGACAGAAACAGCAACCGACCCGTTTCCAAGAGACCCAGTACTTC. The encoded protein is CASSGQKQQPTRFQETQYF.

The chain employs TRBV30 and TRBJ2-7; a weak D match, TRBD2 (5 bases). Germline CDR1 GTSNPN, CDR2 SVGIG (reference sequence). The CDR3 is 13 amino acids. The V and J ends lost 4 bases and 0 bases respectively, with 10 bases between them. The CDR3 loop is CAWMAGSSYEQYF. DNA of the CDR3: TGTGCCTGGATGGCGGGTAGCTCCTACGAGCAGTACTTC.

The V and J genes are TRBV4-2 and TRBJ1-5, with D perhaps TRBD1 (5 bases). This CDR3 region has 16 residues. V lost 3 bases, J lost 3 bases, and 15 bases lay in between. The germline V gene has CDR1 LGHNA and CDR2 YNFKEQ. The CDR3 coding sequence is TGTGCCAGCAGCCAGGTACCGGGACGGCTCAATCAGCCCCAGCATTTT. Amino acid sequence: CASSQVPGRLNQPQHF.

CDR3 in amino acids: CASSFGGALTDTQYF. DNA for the CDR3: TGCGCCAGCAGCTTTGGGGGCGCGCTAACAGATACGCAGTATTTT. V and J are TRBV5-1 and TRBJ2-3, with D maybe TRBD1 (6 bases). CDR3 length: 15 amino acids. Trimming left V 2 bases short and J 3 bases short, with 13 bases between. Germline V CDR1 and CDR2: SGHRS, YFSETQ.

This clonotype came up a few times. Germline is not matched at one junction end, which may reflect a read error. The rearrangement joins TRBV7-9 to TRBJ2-7; perhaps TRBD1 as D (6 bases). The CDR3 is 15 residues long. Germline values: CDR1 SEHNR, CDR2 FQNEAQ (reference sequence). For the CDR3, the DNA is TGTGCCAGCAGCTCCGCGAGGGACACCCCCTATGAGCAGTACTTC. Amino acid sequence: CASSSARDTPYEQYF.

This clonotype was detected once. The rearrangement uses TRBV27 and TRBJ2-7; 10 bases are shared with TRBD1. CDR1 is MNHEY and CDR2 is SMNVEV in the germline V gene (reference sequence). Trimming took 6 bases from V and 3 from J; bases not matched to a gene: 8. CDR3 length equals 15 residues. DNA for the CDR3: TGTGCCAGCAGGCCCGGGACAGGGGAGTTCTACGAGCAGTACTTC. It is translated as CASRPGTGEFYEQYF.

The V gene is TRBV27, the J gene TRBJ1-1; D is possibly TRBD1 (5 bases). V gave up 5 bases and J gave up 1 base, with 11 bases separating them. CDR1 is MNHEY, CDR2 SMNVEV, per germline (reference sequence). The CDR3 loop spans 14 amino acids. This CDR3 is CASSRGGSNTEAFF. CDR3 coding DNA: TGTGCCAGCAGTCGGGGGGGGTCGAACACTGAAGCTTTCTTT.

A remark on this clonotype: A read error may produce the germline difference seen at one junction end. V and J are TRBV28 and TRBJ1-1; D is ambiguous. Looked up from germline, CDR1 is MDHEN and CDR2 is SYDVKM. The CDR3 contains 12 residues. The DNA for the CDR3 is TGTGCCAGCAGTTTATCCAGCGCTGAAGTTTTCTTT. Residues: CASSLSSAEVFF.

This rearrangement joins TRBV19 to TRBJ2-7; D is undetermined. The germline V gene has CDR1 LNHDA and CDR2 SQIVND (reference sequence). This CDR3 region has 13 residues. V was clipped by 10 bases and J by 0 bases, with 13 bases between them. CDR3 bases: TGTGCCACAAGACTTTCGAGCTCCTACGAGCAGTACTTC. It is translated as CATRLSSSYEQYF.

A few counts support this clonotype. The rearrangement links TRBV5-1 to TRBJ2-7, with D perhaps matching TRBD1 (5 bases). Germline V gives CDR1 SGHRS, CDR2 YFSETQ. The CDR3 is 15 amino acids. The V end lost 0 bases, the J end lost 4 bases, and 14 bases lay between the germline ends. This chain's CDR3 is CASSLGEGESYEQYF. Here the CDR3 DNA reads TGCGCCAGCAGCTTGGGTGAAGGGGAATCGTACGAGCAGTACTTC. Using reference TRBV5-1 and TRBJ2-7 for the parts outside the CDR3, the full variable domain is KAGVTQTPRYLIKTRGQQVTLSCSPISGHRSVSWYQQTPGQGLQFLFEYFSETQRNKGNFPGRFSGRQFSNSRSEMNVSTLELGDSALYLCASSLGEGESYEQYFGPGTRLTVT.